What follows are 13 T cell receptor beta chains derived from one specimen sequenced in a study of T cells in localized non-small cell lung cancer. Sequenced by immunoSEQ multiplex PCR; TCRdb stores in-frame clones only, minus some. The sample includes tens of thousands of clones, 70% to 90% of them seen just once. Source: peripheral blood, taken before any cancer treatment. The receptors stem from a woman aged 35-70 years with stage I lung adenocarcinoma.

This sequence joins TRBV7-9 and TRBJ1-4; D remains unclear. The CDR3 is 16 amino acids. The ends were cut back, 1 base at V and 0 bases at J, with 9 bases in the middle. CDR1 is SEHNR and CDR2 is FQNEAQ in the germline V gene (reference sequence). The CDR3 DNA sequence: TGTGCCAGCAGCTTAGTGGCACTTGCAACTAATGAAAAACTGTTTTTT. This codes for CASSLVALATNEKLFF.

Comments on this clone: The sample contains more than one DNA sequence encoding this CDR3. This sequence joins TRBV28 and TRBJ2-7; the match to TRBD2 covers 7 bases. V lost 2 bases and J lost 1; bases outside the gene matches: 5. Germline lookup yields CDR1 MDHEN and CDR2 SYDVKM. The CDR3 runs to 15 residues. The DNA of the CDR3 is TGTGCCAGCAGTTTAGCTAGCGGAGGGTCCTACGAGCAGTACTTC. Protein sequence: CASSLASGGSYEQYF.

The V and J genes are TRBV28 and TRBJ2-7; D possibly corresponds to TRBD1 (6 bases). V lost 6 bases, J lost 3 bases, and 15 bases lay in between. The CDR3 consists of 14 residues. CDR1 and CDR2 (germline): MDHEN, SYDVKM. CDR3 sequence (DNA): TGTGCCAGCAGCTCCGGGACACGGAACTACGAGCAGTACTTC. Translating gives CASSSGTRNYEQYF.

The J gene is TRBJ2-1, the V gene TRBV10-1; 8 bases agree with TRBD2. V lost 3 bases, J lost 3 bases, and 10 bases stayed unmatched. CDR1 is WNHNN and CDR2 is SYGVQD in the germline V gene (reference sequence). This CDR3 comprises 17 residues. The CDR3 nucleotides are TGCGCCAGCAGTGATTCGAGGGTTGCGGGGGGCTACAATGAGCAGTTCTTC. Translating it yields CASSDSRVAGGYNEQFF.

This chain uses TRBV2 with TRBJ2-3; 8 positions match TRBD2. With V trimmed by 6 bases and J by 4 bases, 15 bases remained unmatched. The CDR3 covers 17 residues. Germline CDR1 and CDR2: SNHLY and FYNNEI. CDR3 protein: CASSQAVGLGVADTQYF. For the CDR3, the DNA is TGTGCCAGCAGCCAAGCCGTGGGACTAGGTGTGGCAGATACGCAGTATTTT.

The sample holds one count of this clone. The V and J genes are TRBV9 and TRBJ2-1; D perhaps matches TRBD2 (6 bases). V was clipped by 0 bases and J by 0 bases, with 13 bases between them. The CDR3 extends over 17 amino acids. CDR1 is SGDLS and CDR2 is YYNGEE in the germline V gene. CDR3 in amino acids: CASSVVAAGSSYNEQFF. Here the CDR3 DNA reads TGTGCCAGCAGCGTAGTAGCGGCGGGGAGCTCCTACAATGAGCAGTTCTTC.

The rearrangement joins TRBV10-3 to TRBJ2-1; D call uncertain. CDR3 size: 14 residues. Germline V lookup: CDR1 ENHRY, CDR2 SYGVKD. Deletions cut 3 bases from V and 5 bases from J, with 11 bases between. The CDR3 region has the DNA TGTGCCATCAGTGACCCCGACACTAACAATGAGCAGTTCTTC. Encoded protein: CAISDPDTNNEQFF.

The chain combines TRBV7-9 with TRBJ2-7, with 9 nucleotides matching TRBD2. With 4 bases clipped from V and 3 bases from J, the junction kept 10 bases outside the gene matches. CDR1 and CDR2 from the germline V gene are SEHNR and FQNEAQ (reference sequence). This CDR3 is 16 amino acids long. The CDR3 DNA sequence: TGTGCCAGCAGCTCACGAGGTAGCGGGAGATTCTACGAGCAGTACTTC. It codes for CASSSRGSGRFYEQYF.

CDR3 sequence: CASSLYGGTATFQETQYF. DNA for the CDR3: TGTGCCAGCAGTTTATATGGAGGGACTGCGACTTTCCAAGAGACCCAGTACTTC. This rearrangement joins TRBV27 to TRBJ2-5; D might be TRBD2 (6 bases). V lost 1 base and J 1 base, leaving 19 bases between the germline ends. The length of the CDR3 is 18 residues. Germline lookup yields CDR1 MNHEY and CDR2 SMNVEV (reference sequence).

The chain carries TRBV5-1 and TRBJ2-2, with 8 bases that match TRBD1. The CDR3 sequence is 15 residues long. In germline, CDR1 is SGHRS, CDR2 YFSETQ. V dropped 4 bases and J dropped 11; count of bases not matched to a gene: 13. The CDR3 reads CASSPGQVTDGELFF. CDR3 nucleotide sequence: TGCGCCAGCAGCCCGGGACAGGTCACCGACGGAGAGCTGTTTTTT. Together with reference TRBV5-1 and TRBJ2-2, the CDR3 gives the full variable domain: KAGVTQTPRYLIKTRGQQVTLSCSPISGHRSVSWYQQTPGQGLQFLFEYFSETQRNKGNFPGRFSGRQFSNSRSEMNVSTLELGDSALYLCASSPGQVTDGELFFGEGSRLTVL.

The gene calls are TRBV10-3 and TRBJ2-2, with D possibly being TRBD1 (5 bases). Looked up from germline, CDR1 is ENHRY and CDR2 is SYGVKD. The CDR3 consists of 16 residues. V gave up 2 bases and J gave up 4 bases, with 14 bases separating them. The chain's CDR3 is CAISETENTGTGELFF. The DNA for the CDR3 is TGTGCCATCAGTGAGACAGAAAATACAGGCACCGGGGAGCTGTTTTTT.

The V and J genes are TRBV28 and TRBJ1-2; D is ambiguous. Deletions cut 9 bases from V and 3 bases from J, with 17 bases between. Germline-derived CDR1 and CDR2 are MDHEN and SYDVKM. This CDR3 is 14 amino acids long. The CDR3 DNA reads TGTGCCAGTAAAACCGGGCAGACCTACTATGGCTACACCTTC. It yields the protein CASKTGQTYYGYTF.

The chain links TRBV9 to TRBJ2-3; D uncertain. Germline CDR1 reads SGDLS; CDR2 reads YYNGEE. V lost 0 bases and J 8 bases, leaving 13 bases between the germline ends. The CDR3 extends over 14 amino acids. CDR3 in amino acids: CASSVAFSMGTQYF. CDR3 nucleotide sequence: TGTGCCAGCAGCGTAGCCTTTTCGATGGGTACGCAGTATTTT.